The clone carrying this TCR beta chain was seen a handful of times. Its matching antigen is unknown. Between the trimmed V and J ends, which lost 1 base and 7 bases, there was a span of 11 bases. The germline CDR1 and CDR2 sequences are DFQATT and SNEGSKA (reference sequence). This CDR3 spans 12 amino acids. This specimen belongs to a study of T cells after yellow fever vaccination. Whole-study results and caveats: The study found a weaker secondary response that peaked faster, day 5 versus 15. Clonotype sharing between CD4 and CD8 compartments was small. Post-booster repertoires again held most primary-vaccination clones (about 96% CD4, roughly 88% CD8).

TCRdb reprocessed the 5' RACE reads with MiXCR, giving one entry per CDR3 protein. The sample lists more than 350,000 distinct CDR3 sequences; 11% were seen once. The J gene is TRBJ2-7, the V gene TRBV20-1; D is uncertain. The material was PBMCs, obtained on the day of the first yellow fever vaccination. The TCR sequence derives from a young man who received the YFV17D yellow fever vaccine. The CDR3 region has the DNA TGCAGTGCTAGAGCAGCATCGTTAGAGCAGTACGTC. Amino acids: CSARAASLEQYV.